This T cell receptor beta chain comes out of a study of tumor and adjacent non-tumor tissue in lung cancer. Notes on the study in general: Top 100 clones took a larger repertoire share in normal lung.

As concerns this clonotype: Its target is not known.

A modified ARM-PCR protocol with three rounds of nested PCR amplified TCRbeta. TCRdb passed the multiplex PCR reads through MiXCR, listing each CDR3 protein once. The sample has almost 75,000 distinct CDR3 sequences, roughly 75% seen once. Per the germline V gene, CDR1 is MGHRA and CDR2 is YSYEKL. V was trimmed by 0 bases and J by 5 bases, leaving 11 bases between them. The CDR3 loop spans 15 amino acids. The template was RNA from unsorted bulk tissue. More than 3 cm separated this lung sample from the edge of the tumor. This clonotype was sampled from a woman between 50 and 59 years old with non-small cell lung cancer. V gene TRBV4-1 combines with J gene TRBJ1-5, with D possibly TRBD1 on 6 matching bases. Sequenced: distant non-tumor lung tissue. The CDR3 sequence: CASSQDGRGDQPQHF. CDR3 coding DNA: TGCGCCAGCAGCCAAGATGGCAGGGGTGATCAGCCCCAGCATTTT.